The sequence of this T cell receptor (beta chain) was determined in a study of CD8 T cells in Susac syndrome. The sequenced target, TCR beta, came from blood CD8+ and CD4+ T cells. Healthy donors matched for age and sex were used as controls. Whole-study findings and limits: By the study's own acknowledgment, its TCR sequencing and HLA analysis included relatively few individuals.

Comment on this clonotype: Its antigen remains unknown.

Germline V lookup: CDR1 SGHTA, CDR2 FQGNSA. CDR3 size: 13 residues. Trimming removed 1 base from V and 5 bases from J, with 6 bases in between. With random hexamers, roughly 0.45 to 1 ug RNA was reverse transcribed. It was immunoSEQ multiplex PCR that amplified TCR beta CDR3 across 54 Vbeta and 13 Jbeta. Each CDR3 protein is one row after TCRdb ran MiXCR on the immunoSEQ multiplex PCR reads. The sample yields approximately 100,000 distinct CDR3 sequences, roughly 92% seen once. The sequence was obtained from a human donor in good health. The chain joins TRBV7-2 to TRBJ2-4; tentative D call: TRBD2 (5 bases). The sample taken for sequencing was CD8+ T cells from PBMCs. CDR3 sequence: CASSLGGQNIQYF. The CDR3 DNA reads TGTGCCAGCAGCTTAGGAGGGCAAAACATTCAGTACTTC.